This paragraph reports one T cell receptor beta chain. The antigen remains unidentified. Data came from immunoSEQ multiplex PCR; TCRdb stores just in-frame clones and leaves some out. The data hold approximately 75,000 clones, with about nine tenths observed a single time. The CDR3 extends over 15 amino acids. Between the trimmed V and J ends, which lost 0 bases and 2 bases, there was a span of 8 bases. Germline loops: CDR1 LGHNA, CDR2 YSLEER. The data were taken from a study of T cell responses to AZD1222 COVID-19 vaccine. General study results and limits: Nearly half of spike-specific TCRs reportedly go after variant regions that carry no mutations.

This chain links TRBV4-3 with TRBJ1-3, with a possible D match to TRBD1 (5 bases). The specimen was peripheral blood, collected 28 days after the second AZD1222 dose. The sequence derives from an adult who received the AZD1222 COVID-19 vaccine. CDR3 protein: CASSQDLQAGNTIYF. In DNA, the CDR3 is TGCGCCAGCAGCCAAGATCTACAGGCTGGAAACACCATATATTTT.